Listed below are T cell receptor beta chains from one sample, sequenced in a study of blood T cell repertoires in COVID-19. Assay: immunoSEQ multiplex PCR; the TCRdb copy retains only in-frame clones and omits some. The sample comprises around 250,000 clones, nearly 90% of which are singletons, and 2.1% rests with the top ten. The sequencing sample was made of peripheral blood. Receptors were obtained from a woman aged 60-75 years with COVID-19, enrolled during active disease. Both conserved end residues are part of each CDR3. The D gene is left open where the match is weak. Where a row states a size, it is once, few, many or the class of an expanded clone; other rows omit it.

d_gene: .
abundance: .
j_gene: TRBJ2-3
v_gene: TRBV11-2
CDR3aa: CASSLGPADTQYF
CDR3nt: TGTGCCAGCAGCCTGGGCCCTGCGGATACGCAGTATTTT

d_gene: .
abundance: .
j_gene: TRBJ2-3
v_gene: TRBV9
CDR3aa: CASSVGTATDTQYF
CDR3nt: TGTGCCAGCAGCGTAGGGACAGCCACAGATACGCAGTATTTT

d_gene: TRBD1
abundance: .
j_gene: TRBJ1-2
v_gene: TRBV2
CDR3aa: CASSATRQGARGYTF
CDR3nt: TGTGCCAGCAGCGCGACCCGACAGGGGGCGCGTGGCTACACCTTC

d_gene: TRBD1
abundance: once
j_gene: TRBJ1-2
v_gene: TRBV27
CDR3aa: CASSPGQVNYGYTF
CDR3nt: TGTGCCAGCAGCCCCGGACAGGTTAACTATGGCTACACCTTC

d_gene: .
abundance: .
j_gene: TRBJ2-1
v_gene: TRBV6-5
CDR3aa: CASSPSGNSYNEQFF
CDR3nt: TGTGCCAGCAGTCCTTCGGGGAACTCCTACAATGAGCAGTTCTTC

d_gene: TRBD2
abundance: .
j_gene: TRBJ2-1
v_gene: TRBV5-1
CDR3aa: CASSLASGVHNEQFF
CDR3nt: TGCGCCAGCAGCTTGGCTAGCGGGGTTCACAATGAGCAGTTCTTC

d_gene: .
abundance: few
j_gene: TRBJ1-2
v_gene: TRBV4-3
CDR3aa: CASSQDKGRAYGYTF
CDR3nt: TGCGCCAGCAGCCAAGATAAGGGCAGGGCCTATGGCTACACCTTC

d_gene: .
abundance: .
j_gene: TRBJ2-3
v_gene: TRBV10-3
CDR3aa: CAISGPRGDTQYF
CDR3nt: TGTGCCATCAGTGGACCTAGAGGGGATACGCAGTATTTT

d_gene: TRBD2
abundance: .
j_gene: TRBJ2-3
v_gene: TRBV7-9
CDR3aa: CASSPRTSGRLIDTQYF
CDR3nt: TGTGCCAGCAGCCCACGGACTAGCGGGAGATTAATAGATACGCAGTATTTT

d_gene: .
abundance: .
j_gene: TRBJ1-1
v_gene: TRBV6-5
CDR3aa: CASRSGWTEAFF
CDR3nt: TGTGCCAGCAGGTCAGGGTGGACTGAAGCTTTCTTT

d_gene: TRBD2
abundance: .
j_gene: TRBJ2-1
v_gene: TRBV4-1
CDR3aa: CASSLGLAGVGEQFF
CDR3nt: TGCGCCAGCAGCCTTGGACTAGCGGGGGTGGGTGAGCAGTTCTTC

d_gene: .
abundance: .
j_gene: TRBJ2-5
v_gene: TRBV9
CDR3aa: CASSAHQAQETQYF
CDR3nt: TGTGCCAGCAGCGCTCATCAGGCTCAAGAGACCCAGTACTTC

d_gene: .
abundance: .
j_gene: TRBJ2-4
v_gene: TRBV27
CDR3aa: CASKAVSGVKNIQYF
CDR3nt: TGTGCCAGCAAGGCGGTTTCAGGGGTCAAAAACATTCAGTACTTC